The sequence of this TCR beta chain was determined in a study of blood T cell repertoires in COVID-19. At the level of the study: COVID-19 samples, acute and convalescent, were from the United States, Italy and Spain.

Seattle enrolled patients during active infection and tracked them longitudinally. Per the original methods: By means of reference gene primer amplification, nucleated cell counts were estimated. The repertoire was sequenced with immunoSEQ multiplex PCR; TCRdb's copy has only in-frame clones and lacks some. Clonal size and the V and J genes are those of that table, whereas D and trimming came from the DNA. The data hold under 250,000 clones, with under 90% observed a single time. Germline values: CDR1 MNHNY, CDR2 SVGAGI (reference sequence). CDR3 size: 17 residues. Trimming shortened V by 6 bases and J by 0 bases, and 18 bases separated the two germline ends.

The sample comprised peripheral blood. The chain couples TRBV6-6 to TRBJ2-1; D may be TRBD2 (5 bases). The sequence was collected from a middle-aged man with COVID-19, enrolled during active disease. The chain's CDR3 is CASSRDGAGSSYNEQFF. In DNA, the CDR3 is TGTGCCAGCAGCCGAGATGGTGCGGGTAGCTCCTACAATGAGCAGTTCTTC.